The T cell receptor (beta chain) under discussion was sequenced for a study of CD8+ T cells in alopecia areata (dated 2018 in TCRdb). Concerning the study at large: Treated patients were enrolled in an open-label pilot trial of oral tofacitinib at 5 to 10 mg twice daily for moderate-to-severe alopecia areata. Tofacitinib was given for 6 to 18 months, followed by 6 months of follow-up off drug to assess delayed response and recurrence. The SALT score, which quantifies the percentage of affected scalp surface area, was used to measure disease severity in treated patients. To study T cell clonal expansion in alopecia areata, the researchers applied high-throughput TCRbeta sequencing to both the C3H/HeJ mouse model and human patients. On the human side, TCRbeta sequencing was run on scalp tissue and on sorted CD4+ and CD8+ peripheral blood T cells from healthy controls and from alopecia areata patients with either patchy or totalis/universalis disease. Biopsies were taken from tofacitinib-treated patients at baseline and at 4 and 24 weeks of treatment, and a later scalp biopsy was taken in several of the tofacitinib-treated patients. Scalp clonality was compared across normal scalp (n=4), patchy alopecia areata scalp (n=8), and alopecia totalis/universalis scalp (n=8). The RNA source kit depended on sample type: the PAXgene miRNA kit for fixed scalp, the miRNeasy kit for PBMCs, and the RNeasy kit for mouse skin. immunoSEQ multiplex PCR using 35 Vbeta forward primers and 13 Jbeta reverse primers was used to amplify TCRbeta CDR3 regions.

The library was made by the immunoSEQ multiplex PCR assay. For TCR sequencing, RNA was extracted from every sample and reverse transcribed into cDNA to serve as template. First-strand cDNA was synthesized with SuperScript III using a 2:1 mix of oligo-dT and random hexamers. A synthetic immune receptor repertoire was used to assess amplification bias, and residual bias was removed computationally. Regarding the original processing steps: Raw reads were preprocessed to remove errors, and CDR3 was defined according to IMGT conventions as the region from the conserved cysteine to phenylalanine. To get clonality, Shannon entropy was normalized by log2 of the number of productive unique TCRs and the result was subtracted from 1. CD4 or CD8 identity of scalp clones was inferred by cross-referencing scalp TCRbeta sequences with sorted blood CD4 and CD8 repertoires. Not all clones reach the TCRdb copy of this immuneACCESS table, which keeps in-frame sequences only. Checked studies attribute under half of the gap to unresolved V genes and leave the rest unexplained. The DNA gave D and trimming, while V, J and clone size come from that table. The sample table lists around 200,000 clones, 45% to 75% of them with a count of one. The ten most abundant clones make up roughly 0.71% of the sample.

This clone was detected a few times. Its specific antigen is unknown. A junction end diverges from the germline sequence, so it may reflect a read error. Summary of the overall study and its limitations: Higher clonality and more expanded CD8+ clones were observed in lesional scalp than in normal scalp, particularly in alopecia totalis/universalis, a finding suggestive of antigenic drive. Many expanded lesional clones persisted in scalp and blood during tofacitinib treatment, which may partly explain relapse after stopping treatment. Because the treated cohort was small and had just a single nonresponder, larger studies are needed to establish links between baseline CD8+ expansion and response. Unlike mouse skin, which is dominated by gammadelta T cells, normal human skin has resident alphabeta T cells that are also sequenced, and this complicates analysis of the scalp TCR repertoire. Scalp clonality and the number of expanded CD8+ clones among the top 100 scalp clones were significantly decreased by tofacitinib. Shared TCR sequences between patients were less evident than in mice, which may be partly attributable to HLA diversity in the patient population.

The time point label, read with the paper, signifies: about 4 weeks on oral tofacitinib. The treatment or condition label for this specimen denotes: oral pan-JAK inhibitor, 5-10 mg twice daily. Lesional scalp punch biopsies and peripheral blood were collected from alopecia areata patients. PBMCs were isolated by density centrifugation and stained for CD3, CD4 and CD8, after which CD4+ and CD8+ T cells were sorted on a FACSAria. For CDR1 and CDR2, the germline V gene (reference sequence) lists SGHNT and YYREEE. Counted from cysteine to phenylalanine, this CDR3 has 13 amino acids. Only the CDR3 DNA stays, 39 bases, in frame from base 1.

The rearranged segments are TRBV5-4 and TRBJ1-1; the D gene identity is not certain. The TCR comes from a human donor with alopecia areata. The sample in question was CD4+ T cells sorted from blood, obtained at week 4, from a patient treated with tofacitinib. The CDR3 protein is CASSQDQAVEAFF. The DNA sequence follows: TGCGCCAGCAGCCAAGACCAGGCGGTTGAAGCTTTCTTT.